Each of the 27 T cell receptor beta chains below was sequenced from the same sample in a study of cytomegalovirus exposure and HLA in healthy donors. This PCR relied on a set of 60 Vbeta primers and 13 Jbeta primers. Method: immunoSEQ multiplex PCR; TCRdb's copy keeps in-frame clones and lacks some. Here the sample spans about 150,000 clones, around three quarters being singletons. The source material was PBMCs. These TCRs come from a woman in her sixties or seventies in good health and CMV-seropositive.

The chain carries TRBV14 and TRBJ2-3; the match to TRBD2 covers 8 bases. Germline trimming cut 4 bases from V and 2 bases from J; bases unmatched to any gene: 8. CDR3 length: 16 residues. CDR1 and CDR2 from the germline V gene are SGHDN and FVKESK. CDR3 region: CASSLTLAGLTDTQYF. CDR3 DNA: TGTGCCAGCAGCCTCACCTTAGCGGGACTCACAGATACGCAGTATTTT.

This clone occurred a few times. The chain links TRBV2 to TRBJ2-1, with TRBD2 matching over 9 bases. Germline trimming cut 6 bases from V and 7 bases from J; bases unmatched to any gene: 4. The CDR3 spans 13 residues. The germline gives CDR1 SNHLY, CDR2 FYNNEI. CDR3 residues: CASRSGRRNEQFF. CDR3 DNA: TGTGCCAGCAGGAGCGGGAGGAGGAATGAGCAGTTCTTC.

J is TRBJ2-7 and V is TRBV28, with D perhaps TRBD1 (6 bases). Germline lookup yields CDR1 MDHEN and CDR2 SYDVKM. The V end lost 4 bases, the J end lost 7 bases, and 20 bases lay between the germline ends. The CDR3 is 15 residues long. CDR3: CASSSGTFPSREQYF. The CDR3 DNA sequence: TGTGCCAGCAGTTCAGGGACATTTCCTTCGAGGGAGCAGTACTTC. The full variable domain, in which reference TRBV28 and TRBJ2-7 provide the parts outside the CDR3, is DVKVTQSSRYLVKRTGEKVFLECVQDMDHENMFWYRQDPGLGLRLIYFSYDVKMKEKGDIPEGYSVSREKKERFSLILESASTNQTSMYLCASSSGTFPSREQYFGPGTRLTVT.

V usage is TRBV9 and J usage is TRBJ2-7; TRBD1 aligns across 9 bases. In germline, CDR1 is SGDLS, CDR2 YYNGEE. V shed 4 bases and J 0 bases; nucleotides not matched to a gene: 5. This CDR3 region has 15 residues. In nucleotides, the CDR3 is TGTGCCAGCAGCCCACAGGGGGCGAGCTCCTACGAGCAGTACTTC. This translates into CASSPQGASSYEQYF.

The chain couples TRBV5-4 to TRBJ1-3; weak D call: TRBD1 (6 bases). The CDR3 length is 16 residues. V gave up 4 bases and J gave up 1 base, with 15 bases separating them. Germline-derived CDR1 and CDR2 are SGHNT and YYREEE (reference sequence). The DNA for the CDR3 is TGTGCCAGCAGCATACAGGGTTTTACTTCTGGAAACACCATATATTTT. This sequence encodes CASSIQGFTSGNTIYF.

This chain connects TRBV6-1 to TRBJ1-1, with D perhaps matching TRBD1 (6 bases). CDR3 length: 16 amino acids. Germline-derived CDR1 and CDR2 are MNHNS and SASEGT. Trimming removed 2 bases from V and 1 base from J, with 14 bases in between. CDR3 sequence (DNA): TGTGCCAGCAGTGAATCGAGGCGGGGGGCGAACACTGAAGCTTTCTTT. Protein: CASSESRRGANTEAFF.

This clone has only a few counts. The chain links TRBV27 to TRBJ1-2, with D possibly TRBD1 on 5 matching bases. The CDR3 contains 13 residues. Germline CDR1 MNHEY, CDR2 SMNVEV (reference sequence). The V gene lost 3 bases and the J gene lost 1 base, with 6 bases spanning the gap. The CDR3 protein is CASSFDSNYGYTF. DNA for the CDR3: TGTGCCAGCAGTTTTGACAGTAACTATGGCTACACCTTC.

This clone showed up just once. The V call is TRBV2, the J call TRBJ1-2; D is undetermined. The CDR3 extends over 11 amino acids. V dropped 6 bases and J dropped 6 bases, with 8 bases sitting between them. Germline CDR1 and CDR2: SNHLY and FYNNEI. The CDR3 reads CASRIRDGYTF. CDR3 in DNA: TGTGCCAGCAGGATCCGAGATGGCTACACCTTC.

This clone has more than one count but fewer than ten. CDR3 nucleotide sequence: TGCGCCAGCAGTGAGTCCGCTGGAGCTCTAGAGACCCAGTACTTC. Amino acids: CASSESAGALETQYF. The chain uses TRBV10-1 and TRBJ2-5; D is undetermined. The germline gives CDR1 WNHNN, CDR2 SYGVQD (reference sequence). The CDR3 is 15 residues long. Between the trimmed V and J ends, which lost 0 bases and 4 bases, there was a span of 12 bases.

This clone was picked up one time. V and J are TRBV30 and TRBJ1-6; 7 bases are a match to TRBD1. J lost 7 bases, V lost 6 bases, and 6 bases had no gene match. This CDR3 comprises 13 residues. CDR1 GTSNPN and CDR2 SVGIG come from the germline V gene (reference sequence). CDR3 amino acids: CACRDSNNSPLHF. CDR3 sequence (DNA): TGTGCCTGTCGGGACAGCAACAATTCACCCCTCCACTTT.

This clone showed up just a few times. V and J are TRBV19 and TRBJ1-1; the D gene is possibly TRBD1 (6 bases). Germline CDR1 LNHDA, CDR2 SQIVND (reference sequence). This CDR3 has 12 residues. With 8 bases removed from V and 6 bases from J, the gap between germline ends came to 13 bases. This chain's CDR3 is CASYDRIAEAFF. DNA of the CDR3: TGTGCCAGTTACGACAGGATCGCTGAAGCTTTCTTT.

The chain has TRBV7-9 and TRBJ1-2; 9 bases line up with TRBD1. Per germline, CDR1 SEHNR and CDR2 FQNEAQ (reference sequence). J lost 1 base, V lost 5 bases, and 8 bases had no gene match. The CDR3 has 16 residues. CDR3 nucleotide sequence: TGTGCCAGCAGCCCACAGGGGGCTACTGGTAACTATGGCTACACCTTC. Encoded protein: CASSPQGATGNYGYTF.

The V call is TRBV6-1, the J call TRBJ1-4, with TRBD1 identical over 9 bases. The CDR3 sequence is 14 residues long. The trim removed 7 bases at V and 5 bases at J, leaving 5 bases unmatched. Germline values: CDR1 MNHNS, CDR2 SASEGT. CDR3 residues: CASKPGTGNEKLFF. The CDR3 region has the DNA TGTGCCAGCAAGCCCGGGACAGGGAATGAAAAACTGTTTTTT.

This clone came up once. The chain has TRBV29-1 and TRBJ2-3, with a weak D call TRBD1 (6 bases). V was pared by 4 bases and J by 3 bases, with 8 bases between. Germline V gene lookup returns CDR1 SQVTM and CDR2 ANQGSEA. The CDR3 is made up of 12 amino acids. CDR3 sequence (DNA): TGCAGCGTTGTCCAGGGGACAGATACGCAGTATTTT. Residues: CSVVQGTDTQYF.

The chain recombines TRBV2 with TRBJ2-1; 8 bases agree with TRBD2. The V gene end was trimmed by 6 bases and the J gene end by 0 bases; junction bases not matched to a gene: 4. CDR1 and CDR2 from the germline V gene are SNHLY and FYNNEI. CDR3 length: 15 residues. CDR3 protein: CASRRGLDSYNEQFF. DNA for the CDR3: TGTGCCAGCAGGAGGGGACTAGACTCCTACAATGAGCAGTTCTTC.

The chain links TRBV18 to TRBJ1-1; D uncertain. The length of the CDR3 is 14 residues. Germline V gives CDR1 KGHSH, CDR2 LQKENI. V lost 1 base and J 1 base, leaving 7 bases between the germline ends. CDR3 sequence reads: CASSPRAGNTEAFF. The CDR3 DNA sequence: TGTGCCAGCTCACCACGTGCAGGGAACACTGAAGCTTTCTTT.

The rearrangement links TRBV6-1 to TRBJ2-2, with D perhaps matching TRBD2 (7 bases). V was cut by 2 bases and J by 6 bases, with 13 bases left in between. Germline CDR1 MNHNS, CDR2 SASEGT. The CDR3 spans 15 residues. The chain's CDR3 is CASSEIKGGAGELFF. The DNA for the CDR3 is TGTGCCAGCAGTGAAATAAAGGGGGGGGCCGGGGAGCTGTTTTTT.

This clone showed up just a few times. The rearrangement links TRBV28 to TRBJ1-2, with D perhaps matching TRBD1 (5 bases). Per the germline V gene, CDR1 is MDHEN and CDR2 is SYDVKM. This CDR3 has 13 amino acids. Trimming took off 6 bases at V and 6 bases at J, with 14 bases between the two ends. The CDR3 region is CASSPAGRDGYTF. The CDR3 coding sequence is TGTGCCAGCAGCCCCGCAGGCAGGGATGGCTACACCTTC.

This rearrangement joins TRBV29-1 to TRBJ1-1, with a tentative D call TRBD1 (5 bases). The CDR3 sequence is 13 residues long. Trimming removed 4 bases from V and 4 bases from J, with 13 bases in between. Germline CDR1 and CDR2: SQVTM and ANQGSEA. The CDR3 spells CSVVGVPGTEAFF. The CDR3 bases are TGCAGCGTTGTAGGGGTGCCAGGCACTGAAGCTTTCTTT. The full variable domain, with the rest looked up from reference TRBV29-1 and TRBJ1-1, is SAVISQKPSRDICQRGTSLTIQCQVDSQVTMMFWYRQQPGQSLTLIATANQGSEATYESGFVIDKFPISRPNLTFSTLTVSNMSPEDSSIYLCSVVGVPGTEAFFGQGTRLTVV.

This clone was found once. The chain combines TRBV2 with TRBJ1-1; D remains unclear. The CDR3 is 11 amino acids. Trimming left V 6 bases short and J 7 bases short, with 9 bases between. Looked up from germline, CDR1 is SNHLY and CDR2 is FYNNEI. CDR3 loop: CASRRQVEAFF. The CDR3 DNA is TGTGCCAGCAGAAGGCAGGTTGAAGCTTTCTTT.

The chain carries TRBV9 and TRBJ2-1, with D unclear. The germline V gene encodes CDR1 SGDLS and CDR2 YYNGEE. V lost 3 bases to trimming and J lost 0 bases, with 10 bases between them. This CDR3 is built from 15 residues. CDR3 protein: CASSGQALSYNEQFF. Written as DNA, the CDR3 is TGTGCCAGCAGCGGGCAGGCTCTCTCCTACAATGAGCAGTTCTTC.

This clone turned up a few times. V usage is TRBV28 and J usage is TRBJ1-2, with 10 bases lining up with TRBD1. The CDR3 loop spans 15 amino acids. The junction had 5 bases not matched to a gene; V was cut back by 3 bases and J by 4 bases. The germline CDR1 and CDR2 sequences are MDHEN and SYDVKM. In DNA, the CDR3 is TGTGCCAGCAGTTTTGACAGGGGGCGTTTCTATGGCTACACCTTC. The encoded protein is CASSFDRGRFYGYTF.

The V call is TRBV29-1, the J call TRBJ1-2; D unresolved. Germline V lookup: CDR1 SQVTM, CDR2 ANQGSEA. Trimming removed 4 bases at V and 0 bases at J, with 9 bases between. The length of the CDR3 is 13 residues. CDR3 region: CSVVIPTNYGYTF. The CDR3 bases are TGCAGCGTTGTCATCCCCACTAACTATGGCTACACCTTC.

The V gene is TRBV5-6, the J gene TRBJ1-2; D not certain. V dropped 3 bases and J dropped 6 bases, with 12 bases sitting between them. The CDR3 is 13 residues long. Germline CDR1 and CDR2: SGHDT and YYEEEE. CDR3 region: CASSYPTGNGYTF. The CDR3 DNA follows: TGTGCCAGCAGCTATCCGACGGGGAATGGCTACACCTTC.

This chain links TRBV19 with TRBJ1-5, with D uncertain. Germline lookup yields CDR1 LNHDA and CDR2 SQIVND (reference sequence). Trimming stripped 3 bases from V and 0 bases from J, with 12 bases between. This CDR3 region has 16 residues. CDR3 sequence: CASSMKLTGSNQPQHF. Written as DNA, the CDR3 is TGTGCCAGTAGTATGAAGCTCACGGGTAGCAATCAGCCCCAGCATTTT.

V is TRBV15 and J is TRBJ1-6, with 7 bases aligning to TRBD1. Germline trimming cut 0 bases from V and 8 bases from J; bases unmatched to any gene: 4. CDR3 length equals 15 residues. Germline loops: CDR1 LNHNV, CDR2 YYDKDF (reference sequence). CDR3 DNA: TGTGCCACCAGCAGAGAAGGGCAGGGGGATTCACCCCTCCACTTT. Encoded protein: CATSREGQGDSPLHF.

This clone occurred a few times. In the same sample, other DNA sequences code for this CDR3. This chain connects TRBV18 to TRBJ1-2, with D perhaps TRBD1 (5 bases). Germline CDR1 is KGHSH and CDR2 is LQKENI. The CDR3 has 14 amino acids. The germline V and J ends were trimmed by 3 bases and 2 bases, with 10 bases remaining between them. CDR3 coding DNA: TGTGCCAGCTCACCCGTCCAGGGCAACTATGGCTACACCTTC. Protein product: CASSPVQGNYGYTF.